This TCR beta chain was sequenced in a study of CD8 T cells in Susac syndrome. V was clipped by 3 bases and J by 3 bases; unmatched bases: 5. The germline V gene encodes CDR1 MGHRA and CDR2 YSYEKL. CDR3 length: 16 amino acids. Random-hexamer reverse transcription was applied to roughly 0.5 to 1 ug RNA. From the immunoSEQ multiplex PCR reads, TCRdb called clonotypes with MiXCR, one entry per CDR3 protein. In the table there are fewer than 150,000 distinct CDR3 sequences, nearly 95% of which are singletons. From blood CD8+ and CD4+ T cells, the TCR beta chain was sequenced. Healthy donors constituted the control group, matched for age and sex.

Sequenced input: CD4+ T cells from PBMCs. This sequence was found in a human donor in good health. This rearrangement joins TRBV4-1 to TRBJ2-1; 10 bases map to TRBD1. The CDR3 spells CASSQADRGVYNEQFF. The CDR3 DNA sequence: TGCGCCAGCAGCCAGGCGGACAGGGGGGTCTACAATGAGCAGTTCTTC.